This TCR beta chain was recorded in a study of blood T cell repertoires in COVID-19. Study at large: Acute and convalescent COVID-19 samples came from the United States, Italy and Spain.

The data were produced by immunoSEQ multiplex PCR, yet TCRdb's version contains in-frame clones alone and is incomplete. The top ten hold around 4.5% of the sample, which has around 86,000 clones, over 75% seen once. Germline lookup yields CDR1 SGHVS and CDR2 FQNEAQ. The V end was cut by 6 bases, the J end by 9 bases, with 15 bases between. The CDR3 contains 14 residues. The source of this sequence is a woman aged 80 or older with acute or convalescent COVID-19. The chain is built from TRBV7-8 and TRBJ1-6, with D possibly matching TRBD1 (5 bases). Sequenced: peripheral blood. Here the CDR3 reads CASSSEGVGSPLHF. As DNA, the CDR3 is TGTGCCAGCAGTTCCGAAGGGGTGGGTTCACCCCTCCACTTT.